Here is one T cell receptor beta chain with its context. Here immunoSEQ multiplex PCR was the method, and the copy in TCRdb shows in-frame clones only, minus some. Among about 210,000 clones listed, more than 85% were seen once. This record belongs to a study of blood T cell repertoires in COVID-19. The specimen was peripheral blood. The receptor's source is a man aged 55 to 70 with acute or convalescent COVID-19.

The CDR3 here is CASSPGGSGANVLTF. The CDR3 nucleotides read TGTGCCAGCAGCCCAGGGGGGTCTGGGGCCAACGTCCTGACTTTC. The gene calls are TRBV5-6 and TRBJ2-6; possibly TRBD1 for D (7 bases). Germline CDR1 reads SGHDT; CDR2 reads YYEEEE. This CDR3 spans 15 amino acids. V lost 4 bases to trimming and J lost 1 base, with 9 bases between them.